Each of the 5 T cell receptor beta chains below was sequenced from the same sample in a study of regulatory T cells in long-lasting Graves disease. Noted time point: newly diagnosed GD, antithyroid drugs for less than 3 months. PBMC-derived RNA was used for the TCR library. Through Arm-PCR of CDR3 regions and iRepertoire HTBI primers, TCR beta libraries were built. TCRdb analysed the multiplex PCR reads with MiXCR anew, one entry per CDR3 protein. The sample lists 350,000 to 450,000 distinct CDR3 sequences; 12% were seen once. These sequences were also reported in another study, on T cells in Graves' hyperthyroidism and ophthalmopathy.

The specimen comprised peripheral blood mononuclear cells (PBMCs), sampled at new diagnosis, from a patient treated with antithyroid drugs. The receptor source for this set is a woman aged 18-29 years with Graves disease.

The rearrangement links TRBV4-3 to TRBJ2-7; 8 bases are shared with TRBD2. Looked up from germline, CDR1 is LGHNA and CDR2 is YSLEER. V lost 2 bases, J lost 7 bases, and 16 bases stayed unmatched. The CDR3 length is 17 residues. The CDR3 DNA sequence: TGCGCCAGCAGCCAAACGATTCGAGCTAGCGGGCCTAATGAGCAGTACTTC. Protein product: CASSQTIRASGPNEQYF.

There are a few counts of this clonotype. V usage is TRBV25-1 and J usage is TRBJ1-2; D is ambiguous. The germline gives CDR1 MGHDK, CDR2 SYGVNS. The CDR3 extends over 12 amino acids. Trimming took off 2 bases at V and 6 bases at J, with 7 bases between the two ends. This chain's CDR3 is CASSEIGDGYTF. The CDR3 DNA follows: TGTGCCAGCAGTGAAATTGGGGATGGCTACACCTTC.

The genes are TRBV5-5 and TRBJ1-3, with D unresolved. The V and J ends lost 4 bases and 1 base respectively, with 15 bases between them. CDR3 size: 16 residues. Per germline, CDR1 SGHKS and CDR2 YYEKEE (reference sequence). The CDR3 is CASSAWLGVSGNTIYF. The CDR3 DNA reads TGTGCCAGCAGCGCCTGGCTTGGAGTTTCTGGAAACACCATATATTTT.

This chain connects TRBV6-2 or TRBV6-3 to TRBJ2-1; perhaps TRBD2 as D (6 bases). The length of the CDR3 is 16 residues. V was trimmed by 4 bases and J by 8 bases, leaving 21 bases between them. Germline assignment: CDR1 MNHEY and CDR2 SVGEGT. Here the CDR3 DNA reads TGTGCCAGCAGTTCAGCTCGACTAGTCGAGGGAGATGAGCAGTTCTTC. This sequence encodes CASSSARLVEGDEQFF.

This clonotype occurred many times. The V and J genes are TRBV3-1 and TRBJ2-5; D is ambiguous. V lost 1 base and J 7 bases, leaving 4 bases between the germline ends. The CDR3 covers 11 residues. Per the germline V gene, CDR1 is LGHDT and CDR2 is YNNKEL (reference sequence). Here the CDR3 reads CASSQAWTQYF. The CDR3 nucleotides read TGTGCCAGCAGCCAAGCATGGACCCAGTACTTC.